The sequence of this T cell receptor beta chain was determined in a study of blood T cell repertoires in COVID-19. About the research overall: The United States, Italy and Spain supplied acute and convalescent COVID-19 samples. Sources were T cells, B-cell-depleted T cells, or PBMCs; the material itself was cDNA or gDNA.

Per the original data handling: Amplification of reference gene primers was used by the study to estimate nucleated cell counts. TCRdb's table, derived via immunoSEQ multiplex PCR, lists solely in-frame clones and lacks some. That table supplies the V and J calls and clone size; D and trimming were determined from the DNA. Of roughly 49,000 clones listed, 70% to 90% are singletons. The J segment lost 5 bases and the V segment lost 5 bases, leaving 7 bases of the junction unmatched. CDR3 length equals 14 residues. Germline assignment: CDR1 SEHNR and CDR2 FQNEAQ (reference sequence). This receptor was obtained from a human donor in a cohort sampled during active COVID-19. This sequence joins TRBV7-9 and TRBJ1-2; 8 positions match TRBD1. Sequencing input: peripheral blood. The CDR3 bases are TGTGCCAGCAGCGCAGGGCAGGGGGCATATGGCTACACCTTC. This sequence encodes CASSAGQGAYGYTF.